This T cell receptor (beta chain) was obtained from a study of blood T cell repertoires in COVID-19. Overall study context: Collection of acute and convalescent COVID-19 samples took place in the United States, Italy and Spain. T cells, B-cell-depleted T cells, or PBMCs supplied cDNA or gDNA.

Source study methods: Estimation of nucleated cell counts was performed using reference gene primer amplification. Data came from immunoSEQ multiplex PCR; TCRdb stores just in-frame clones and leaves some out. Clonal size and the V and J genes are those of that table, whereas D and trimming came from the DNA. The sample includes approximately 210,000 clones, approximately 90% of them seen just once. This clone was picked up one time. The sequence was collected from a human donor in a cohort sampled during active COVID-19. The source material was peripheral blood.

CDR3 coding DNA: TGTGCCAGCAGTTCCAGGGGAACGTCTGGGGCCAACGTCCTGACTTTC. It is translated as CASSSRGTSGANVLTF. V and J are TRBV6-6 and TRBJ2-6; weak D call: TRBD1 (6 bases). Trimming stripped 4 bases from V and 1 base from J, with 11 bases between. This CDR3 comprises 16 residues. Germline lookup yields CDR1 MNHNY and CDR2 SVGAGI (reference sequence).